This TCR beta chain was recorded in a study of beta chain features in type 1 diabetes. Background on the study: Regarding age, gender and cell yields, patients proved similar to healthy donors.

Trimming removed 4 bases at V and 5 bases at J, with 12 bases between. CDR3 size: 13 residues. Germline lookup yields CDR1 SNHLY and CDR2 FYNNEI. Expressed TCRB transcripts were sequenced because the isolated RNA had all been reverse transcribed beforehand. Measured with immunoSEQ multiplex PCR; TCRdb has only the in-frame clones, and not every one. The sample includes around 500,000 clones, more than 9.5% of them seen just once. This clone showed up just a few times. The sample was naive CD4+ T cells from blood. The TCR originated in a woman aged 18-29 years in good health. The V and J genes are TRBV2 and TRBJ2-7; TRBD1 is a possible D gene (6 bases). CDR3: CASSADSPDEQYV. CDR3 bases: TGTGCCAGCAGTGCGGACAGCCCCGACGAGCAGTACGTC.